This TCR beta chain was obtained from a study of technical replicates of blood from several donors. Germline loops: CDR1 SGHRS, CDR2 YFSETQ. This CDR3 contains 16 residues. V shed 4 bases and J shed 4 bases, with 21 bases lying between them. Sequencing used immunoSEQ multiplex PCR; TCRdb keeps in-frame clones, though not all of them. The table records around 13,000 clones, around 82% of them present only once. Sequenced material: PBMCs. V is TRBV5-1 and J is TRBJ2-7; D is possibly TRBD2 (6 bases). This receptor was identified in a human donor in good health. The CDR3 region has the DNA TGCGCCAGCAGCCCCCCAGGACGTAGCGGTCTATACGAGCAGTACTTC. Residues: CASSPPGRSGLYEQYF.